This TCR beta chain appears in the sequencing data of a study of blood T cell repertoires in COVID-19 (TCRdb year 2020). In the study overall: Samples from collaborators originated in the United States, Italy and Spain and spanned both the acute and convalescent phases of COVID-19. Subjects who had been exposed to COVID-19, were actively infected with it, or had recovered from it provided the deeply sampled blood TCRbeta repertoires that made up the dataset. The material from the prospective study consisted of cDNA or gDNA derived from T cells, B-cell-depleted T cells, or PBMCs. Where HLA class I and class II types were available, the types were taken from metadata supplied by the sample provider, not from assay-based typing. Sample metadata almost always included a de-identified subject ID, COVID-19 status, age in years and sex. A freely available public database, intended as a resource for researchers studying the immune response to SARS-CoV-2, is where the repertoires were released. The samples were drawn from the first 160 participants of the ongoing ImmuneRACE study and from 1,254 subjects provided by 6 global collaborators. Study-level results and caveats: How much clinical and demographic metadata was included differed by source and by participant, and the metadata was provided uncurated.

This clone was counted only a few times. The clone's antigen remains unknown. Base qualities are not at hand, and no much larger clone is one base apart. TCRbeta CDR3 regions were amplified from genomic DNA using the immunoSEQ Assay, a bias-controlled multiplex PCR. The original pipeline was this. The number of nucleated cells in each sample was estimated by amplification of reference gene primers within the assay. To quantify the absolute abundance of each unique TCRbeta CDR3 rearrangement, sequence reads were collapsed and filtered. For each sample, productive Simpson clonality was calculated as the square root of Simpson's diversity index over productive rearrangements. The clones in this table, taken by TCRdb from immuneACCESS, are in-frame only. Not every clone is retained; where verified, under half of the shortfall comes from an unresolved V gene, and the cause of the rest is unknown. That table supplies the V and J calls and clone size; D and trimming were determined from the DNA. This sample gives 360,000 or so clones in total; roughly 90% of them show up just once. The ten largest clonotypes hold just under 3% of the sample.

In the prospective study, participants were roughly 18 to 100 years old, resided in around 25 geographic areas of the United States, and were enrolled through a virtual design. In the prospective study, participants were assigned to cohorts based on the clinical history participants reported in a screening survey and a study questionnaire. Recovered participants in ImmuneRACE Cohort 3 were defined by two consecutive negative NP/OP PCR tests, clearance by a healthcare professional, or resolution of symptoms. In the prospective study, mobile phlebotomists collected whole blood, serum and a nasopharyngeal or oropharyngeal swab from each participant. Additional blood draws and questionnaires over an approximately two-month period could optionally be provided by prospective study participants. Prospective study blood samples were shipped either frozen or at room temperature before DNA extraction. Spanning cysteine to phenylalanine, the CDR3 consists of 15 amino acids. The read is trimmed to its CDR3 DNA, 45 bases read in frame from base 1. V loses 1 base, J loses 2 bases, and the germline ends lie 12 bases apart. The germline V gene yields MGHRA for CDR1 and YSYEKL for CDR2.

The sequence links TRBV4-1 to TRBJ2-7; 6 matching bases give a weak D call of TRBD2. The source is a woman aged 25-40 years who had recovered from COVID-19. The specimen was PBMCs or T cells enriched from blood (not recorded which). CDR3 region: CASSQVTGGPYEQYF. The sequenced DNA is TGCGCCAGCAGCCAAGTTACCGGGGGACCCTACGAGCAGTACTTC.